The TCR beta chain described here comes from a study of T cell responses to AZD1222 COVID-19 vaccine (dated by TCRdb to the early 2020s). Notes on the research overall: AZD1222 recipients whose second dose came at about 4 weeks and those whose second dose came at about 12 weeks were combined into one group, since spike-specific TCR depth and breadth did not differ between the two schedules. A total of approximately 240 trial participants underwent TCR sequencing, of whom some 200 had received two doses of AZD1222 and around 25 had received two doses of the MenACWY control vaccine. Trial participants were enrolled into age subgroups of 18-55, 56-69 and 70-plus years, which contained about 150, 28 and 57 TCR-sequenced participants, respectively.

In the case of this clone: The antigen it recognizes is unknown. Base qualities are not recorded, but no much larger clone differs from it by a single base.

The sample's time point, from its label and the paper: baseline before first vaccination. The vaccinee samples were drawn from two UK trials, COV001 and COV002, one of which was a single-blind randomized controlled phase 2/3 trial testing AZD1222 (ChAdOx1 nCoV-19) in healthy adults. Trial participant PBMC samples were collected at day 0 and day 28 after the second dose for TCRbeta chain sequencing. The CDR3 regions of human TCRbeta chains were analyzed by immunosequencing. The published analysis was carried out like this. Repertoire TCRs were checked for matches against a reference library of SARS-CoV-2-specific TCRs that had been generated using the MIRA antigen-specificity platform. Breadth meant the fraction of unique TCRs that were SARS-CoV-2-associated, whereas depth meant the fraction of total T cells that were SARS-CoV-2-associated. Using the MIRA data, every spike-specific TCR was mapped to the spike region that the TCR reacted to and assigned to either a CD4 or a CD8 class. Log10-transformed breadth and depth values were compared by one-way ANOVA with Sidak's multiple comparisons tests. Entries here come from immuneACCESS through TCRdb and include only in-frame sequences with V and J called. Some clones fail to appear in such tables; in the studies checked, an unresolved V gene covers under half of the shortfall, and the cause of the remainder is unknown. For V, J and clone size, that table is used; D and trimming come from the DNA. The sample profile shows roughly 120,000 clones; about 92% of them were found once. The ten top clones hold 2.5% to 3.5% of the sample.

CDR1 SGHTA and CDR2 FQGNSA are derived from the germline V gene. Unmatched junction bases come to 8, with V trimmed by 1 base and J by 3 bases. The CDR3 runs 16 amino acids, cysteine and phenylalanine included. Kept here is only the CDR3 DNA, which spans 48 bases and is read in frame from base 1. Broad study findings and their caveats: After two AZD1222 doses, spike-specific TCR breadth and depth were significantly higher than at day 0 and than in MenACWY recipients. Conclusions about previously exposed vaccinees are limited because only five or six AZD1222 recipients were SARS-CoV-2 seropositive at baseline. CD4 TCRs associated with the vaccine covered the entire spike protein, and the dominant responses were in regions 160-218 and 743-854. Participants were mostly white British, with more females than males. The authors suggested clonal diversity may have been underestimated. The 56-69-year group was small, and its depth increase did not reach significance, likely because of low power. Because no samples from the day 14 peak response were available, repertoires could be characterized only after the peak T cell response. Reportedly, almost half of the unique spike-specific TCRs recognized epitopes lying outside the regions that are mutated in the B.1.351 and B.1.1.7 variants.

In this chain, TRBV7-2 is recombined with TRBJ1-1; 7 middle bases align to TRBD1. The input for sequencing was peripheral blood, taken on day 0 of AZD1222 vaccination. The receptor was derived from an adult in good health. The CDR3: CASSLGWDRDYTEAFF. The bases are TGTGCCAGCAGCTTAGGGTGGGACAGAGACTACACTGAAGCTTTCTTT. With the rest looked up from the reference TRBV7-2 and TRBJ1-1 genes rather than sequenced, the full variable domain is GAGVSQSPSNKVTEKGKDVELRCDPISGHTALYWYRQSLGQGLEFLIYFQGNSAPDKSGLPSDRFSAERTGGSVSTLTIQRTQQEDSAVYLCASSLGWDRDYTEAFFGQGTRLTVV.